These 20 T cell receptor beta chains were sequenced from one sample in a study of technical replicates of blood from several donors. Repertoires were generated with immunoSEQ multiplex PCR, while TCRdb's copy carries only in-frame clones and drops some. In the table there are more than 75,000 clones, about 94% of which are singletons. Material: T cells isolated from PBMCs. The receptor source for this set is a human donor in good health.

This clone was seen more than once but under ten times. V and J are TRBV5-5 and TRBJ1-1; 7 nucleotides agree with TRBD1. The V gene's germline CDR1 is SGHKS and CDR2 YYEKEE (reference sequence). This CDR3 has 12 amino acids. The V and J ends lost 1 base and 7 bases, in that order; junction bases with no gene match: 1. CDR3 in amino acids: CASSLWDSEAFF. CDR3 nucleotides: TGTGCCAGCAGCTTGTGGGACAGTGAAGCTTTCTTT.

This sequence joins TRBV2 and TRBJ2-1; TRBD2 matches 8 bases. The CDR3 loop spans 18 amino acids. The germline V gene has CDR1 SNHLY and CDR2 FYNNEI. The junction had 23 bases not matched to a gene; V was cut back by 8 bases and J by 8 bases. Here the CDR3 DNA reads TGTGCCAGCGGTACTAGCCGGGGGGGCCTTTTCGTTGGGCATGAGCAGTTCTTC. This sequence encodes CASGTSRGGLFVGHEQFF.

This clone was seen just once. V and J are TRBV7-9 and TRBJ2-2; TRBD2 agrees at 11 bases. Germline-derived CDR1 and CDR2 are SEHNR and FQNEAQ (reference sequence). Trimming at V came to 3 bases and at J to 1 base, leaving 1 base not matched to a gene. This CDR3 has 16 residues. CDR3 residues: CASSFGTSGNTGELFF. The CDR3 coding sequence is TGTGCCAGCAGCTTCGGGACTAGCGGGAACACCGGGGAGCTGTTTTTT.

The CDR3 nucleotides read TGCGCCAGCAGTGCCGGGACAGGGCTAGCTTTCTTT. It translates to CASSAGTGLAFF. The V gene is TRBV10-1, the J gene TRBJ1-1; 9 bases agree with TRBD1. The ends lost 4 bases at V and 10 bases at J; junction bases unmatched: 4. The CDR3 runs 12 residues. The germline V gene encodes CDR1 WNHNN and CDR2 SYGVQD (reference sequence).

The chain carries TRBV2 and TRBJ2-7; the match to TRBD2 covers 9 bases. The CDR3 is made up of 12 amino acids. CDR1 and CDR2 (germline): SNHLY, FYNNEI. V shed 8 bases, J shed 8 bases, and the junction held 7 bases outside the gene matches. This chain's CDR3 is CASLRGGGKQYF. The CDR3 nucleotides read TGTGCCAGCCTGCGGGGGGGCGGCAAGCAGTACTTC.

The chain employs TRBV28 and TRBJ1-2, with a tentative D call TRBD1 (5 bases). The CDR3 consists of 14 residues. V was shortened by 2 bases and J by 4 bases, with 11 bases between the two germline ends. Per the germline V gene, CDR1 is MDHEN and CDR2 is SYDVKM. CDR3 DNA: TGTGCCAGCAGTTTACAGGGATCCCTCTATGGCTACACCTTC. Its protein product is CASSLQGSLYGYTF.

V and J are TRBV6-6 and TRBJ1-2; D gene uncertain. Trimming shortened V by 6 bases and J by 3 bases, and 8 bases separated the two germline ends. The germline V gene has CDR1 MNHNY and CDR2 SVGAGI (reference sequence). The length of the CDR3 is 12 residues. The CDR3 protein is CASRAGDYGYTF. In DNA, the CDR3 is TGTGCCAGCAGGGCGGGAGACTATGGCTACACCTTC.

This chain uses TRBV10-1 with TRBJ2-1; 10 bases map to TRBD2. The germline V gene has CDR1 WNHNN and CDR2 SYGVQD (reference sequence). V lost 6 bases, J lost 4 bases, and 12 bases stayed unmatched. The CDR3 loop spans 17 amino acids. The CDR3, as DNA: TGCGCCAGCAGAGGCAACCTAGCGGGAGCAGGGTACAATGAGCAGTTCTTC. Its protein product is CASRGNLAGAGYNEQFF.

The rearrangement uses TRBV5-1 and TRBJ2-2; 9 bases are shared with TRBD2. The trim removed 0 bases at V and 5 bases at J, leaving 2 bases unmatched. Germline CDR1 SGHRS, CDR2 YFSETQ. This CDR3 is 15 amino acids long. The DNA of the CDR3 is TGCGCCAGCAGCTTGGGACTAGCGGTTACCGGGGAGCTGTTTTTT. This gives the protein CASSLGLAVTGELFF.

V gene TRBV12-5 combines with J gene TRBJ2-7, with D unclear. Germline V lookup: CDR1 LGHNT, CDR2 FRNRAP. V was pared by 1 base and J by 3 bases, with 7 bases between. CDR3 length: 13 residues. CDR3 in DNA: TGTGCTAGTGGTTTGGGACTGAGCTACGAGCAGTACTTC. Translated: CASGLGLSYEQYF.

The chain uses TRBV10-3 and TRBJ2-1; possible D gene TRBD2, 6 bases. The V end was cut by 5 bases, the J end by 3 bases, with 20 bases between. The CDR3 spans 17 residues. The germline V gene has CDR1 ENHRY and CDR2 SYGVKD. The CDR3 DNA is TGTGCCATCAGTTTTCCCCCAGAACGGGAGAGCTACAATGAGCAGTTCTTC. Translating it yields CAISFPPERESYNEQFF.

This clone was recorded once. CDR3 sequence: CASSLVQAPYQPQHF. In DNA form, the CDR3 reads TGTGCCAGCAGCTTGGTCCAGGCCCCTTATCAGCCCCAGCATTTT. The chain links TRBV5-5 to TRBJ1-5; D is uncertain. Germline V gene lookup returns CDR1 SGHKS and CDR2 YYEKEE (reference sequence). Trimming pared 0 bases from V and 5 bases from J, leaving 12 bases between. CDR3 length: 15 amino acids.

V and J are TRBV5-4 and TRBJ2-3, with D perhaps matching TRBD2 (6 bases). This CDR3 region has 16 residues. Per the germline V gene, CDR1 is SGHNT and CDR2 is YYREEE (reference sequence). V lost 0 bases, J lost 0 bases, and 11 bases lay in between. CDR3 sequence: CASSLGISGSTDTQYF. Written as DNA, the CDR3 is TGTGCCAGCAGCTTGGGAATTAGCGGAAGCACAGATACGCAGTATTTT.

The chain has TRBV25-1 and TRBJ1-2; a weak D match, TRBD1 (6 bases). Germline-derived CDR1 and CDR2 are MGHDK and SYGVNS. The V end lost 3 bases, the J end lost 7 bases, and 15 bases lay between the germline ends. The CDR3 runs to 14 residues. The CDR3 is CASSDSGEPLGYTF. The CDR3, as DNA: TGTGCCAGCAGTGACTCAGGGGAGCCCCTTGGCTACACCTTC.

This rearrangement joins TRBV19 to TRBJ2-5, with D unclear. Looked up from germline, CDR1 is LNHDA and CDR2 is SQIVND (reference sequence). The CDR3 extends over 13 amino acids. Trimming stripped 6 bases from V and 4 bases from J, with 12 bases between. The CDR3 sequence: CASSLGSGETQYF. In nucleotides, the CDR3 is TGTGCCAGTAGCCTCGGGTCGGGAGAGACCCAGTACTTC.

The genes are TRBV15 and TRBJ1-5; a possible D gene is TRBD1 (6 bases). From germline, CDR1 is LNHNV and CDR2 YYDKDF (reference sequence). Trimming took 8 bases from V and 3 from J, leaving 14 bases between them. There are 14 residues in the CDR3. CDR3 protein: CATGSRGDNQPQHF. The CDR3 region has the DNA TGTGCCACCGGATCCAGGGGCGACAATCAGCCCCAGCATTTT.

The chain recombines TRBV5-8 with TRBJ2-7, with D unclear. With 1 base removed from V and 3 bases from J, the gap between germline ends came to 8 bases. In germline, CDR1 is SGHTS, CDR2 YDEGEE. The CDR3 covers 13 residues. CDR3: CASSLFRNYEQYF. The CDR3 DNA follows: TGTGCCAGCAGCTTGTTCAGGAACTACGAGCAGTACTTC. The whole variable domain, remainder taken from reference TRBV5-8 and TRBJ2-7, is EAGVTQSPTHLIKTRGQQATLRCSPISGHTSVYWYQQALGLGLQFLLWYDEGEERNRGNFPPRFSGRQFPNYSSELNVNALELEDSALYLCASSLFRNYEQYFGPGTRLTVT.

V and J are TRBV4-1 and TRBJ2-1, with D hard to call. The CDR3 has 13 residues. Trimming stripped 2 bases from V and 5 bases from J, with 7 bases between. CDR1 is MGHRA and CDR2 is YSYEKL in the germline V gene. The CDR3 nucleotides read TGCGCCAGCAGCCAATACTCGAACAATGAGCAGTTCTTC. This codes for CASSQYSNNEQFF.

DNA of the CDR3: TGTGCCAGCAGTTTGACACGACCTTCACACAATGAGCAGTTCTTC. It specifies CASSLTRPSHNEQFF. The chain has TRBV27 and TRBJ2-1; D gene unclear. The germline V gene has CDR1 MNHEY and CDR2 SMNVEV (reference sequence). V gave up 3 bases and J gave up 5 bases, with 14 bases separating them. The CDR3 is 15 residues long.

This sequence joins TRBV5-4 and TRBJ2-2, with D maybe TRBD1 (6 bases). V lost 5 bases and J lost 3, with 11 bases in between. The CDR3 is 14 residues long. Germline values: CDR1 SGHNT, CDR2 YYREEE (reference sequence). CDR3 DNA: TGTGCCAGCAGAATACAGGGAGACACCGGGGAGCTGTTTTTT. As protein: CASRIQGDTGELFF. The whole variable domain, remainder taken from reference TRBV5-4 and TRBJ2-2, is ETGVTQSPTHLIKTRGQQVTLRCSSQSGHNTVSWYQQALGQGPQFIFQYYREEENGRGNFPPRFSGLQFPNYSSELNVNALELDDSALYLCASRIQGDTGELFFGEGSRLTVL.